This T cell receptor beta chain was sequenced for a study of blood T cell repertoires in COVID-19. Study context: From the United States, Italy and Spain came samples of acute and convalescent COVID-19.

The length of the CDR3 is 14 residues. Germline V CDR1 and CDR2: SEHNR, FQNEAQ (reference sequence). In the case of this clone: Sequence at one end of the junction differs from germline and may be a read error.

The assay was immunoSEQ multiplex PCR, and TCRdb's table has in-frame clones only and misses some. In the table there are roughly 170,000 clones, over 60% of which are singletons. This receptor was taken from a woman in her 70s with acute or convalescent COVID-19. The V and J genes are TRBV7-9 and TRBJ2-2, with 7 nucleotides matching TRBD1. Input material: peripheral blood. The DNA for the CDR3 is TGTGCTAGCAGCTTAGCGACAGGGACCGGGGAGCTGTTTTTT. Translating it yields CASSLATGTGELFF.